The present TCR beta chain was sequenced within a study of cytomegalovirus exposure and HLA in healthy donors. Broader study findings: A later analysis linked 15,000 to 20,000 TCR beta sequences to HLA alleles at 0.05 false discovery rate. Cytomegalovirus-associated status was assigned to roughly 160 TCR beta chains. Researchers had no immune exposure information except CMV serostatus available.

The donors comprised healthy bone marrow donors. Note on this clone: Its antigen is unidentified.

CDR3 length: 15 amino acids. CDR1 and CDR2 from the germline V gene are SGHVS and FQNEAQ. Trimming stripped 1 base from V and 2 bases from J, with 9 bases between. Both 60 Vbeta primers and 13 Jbeta primers went into the PCR. Profiled with immunoSEQ multiplex PCR; TCRdb holds only in-frame clones, not every one. The data contain about 65,000 clones, around 62% of them singletons. The TCR originated in a man aged 25-45 years in good health and CMV-seronegative. The sequenced sample was PBMCs. V usage is TRBV7-8 and J usage is TRBJ2-1, with D perhaps TRBD2 (6 bases). The CDR3 DNA reads as TGTGCCAGCAGCTTAGTACGGGGGACCTACAATGAGCAGTTCTTC. It yields the protein CASSLVRGTYNEQFF.